This TCR beta chain was sequenced for a study of blood T cell repertoires in COVID-19. About the study: Italy, Spain and the United States were the sources of the convalescent and acute COVID-19 samples. PBMCs, B-cell-depleted T cells, or T cells provided the cDNA or gDNA that made up the material.

Original handling: From reference gene primer amplification, estimates of nucleated cell counts were derived. Profiled with immunoSEQ multiplex PCR; TCRdb holds only in-frame clones, not every one. V and J calls and clone size are copied from that table; D and trimming were computed from the DNA. The sample includes about 140,000 clones, about 90% of them seen just once. Sequenced material: peripheral blood. This receptor was taken from a woman in her 50s with acute or convalescent COVID-19.

CDR3 in amino acids: CASRYTPGTFGNIQYF. The CDR3, as DNA: TGCGCCAGCAGATATACCCCAGGGACTTTTGGAAACATTCAGTACTTC. The chain couples TRBV5-1 to TRBJ2-4; a weak D match, TRBD2 (6 bases). This CDR3 has 16 amino acids. Deletions cut 5 bases from V and 6 bases from J, with 21 bases between. Germline CDR1 is SGHRS and CDR2 is YFSETQ. Full variable domain (outside the CDR3, taken from reference TRBV5-1 and TRBJ2-4): KAGVTQTPRYLIKTRGQQVTLSCSPISGHRSVSWYQQTPGQGLQFLFEYFSETQRNKGNFPGRFSGRQFSNSRSEMNVSTLELGDSALYLCASRYTPGTFGNIQYFGAGTRLSVL.